This TCR beta chain was sequenced during a study of Ad26.COV2.S vaccination and SARS-CoV-2 variants. In the study overall: Into the muscle, Ad26.COV2.S was dosed once or twice, 56 days apart.

Some clones are missing from TCRdb's copy, which holds only in-frame ones; the method was immunoSEQ multiplex PCR. This table holds roughly 420,000 clones, roughly 90% found once. Sample treatment: some 19 received Ad26.COV2.S at low or high dose, single or two shots; about 5 received placebo; per-sample allocation not given. Samples were taken on day 63 after the first vaccine or placebo injection. CDR1 is MGHRA, CDR2 YSYEKL, per germline. V gave up 8 bases and J gave up 3 bases; unmatched junction bases: 15. The CDR3 length is 17 residues. The V gene is TRBV4-1, the J gene TRBJ2-4, with TRBD1 matching over 8 bases. This clonotype originated in a person aged 18-65 years who received the Ad26.COV2.S COVID-19 vaccine or a placebo. Sequenced here: peripheral blood, sampled in a trial of Ad26.COV2.S vaccine versus placebo. The chain's CDR3 is CASRPHPGGQVKNIQYF. CDR3 coding DNA: TGCGCCAGCCGACCTCACCCAGGGGGACAGGTCAAAAACATTCAGTACTTC.